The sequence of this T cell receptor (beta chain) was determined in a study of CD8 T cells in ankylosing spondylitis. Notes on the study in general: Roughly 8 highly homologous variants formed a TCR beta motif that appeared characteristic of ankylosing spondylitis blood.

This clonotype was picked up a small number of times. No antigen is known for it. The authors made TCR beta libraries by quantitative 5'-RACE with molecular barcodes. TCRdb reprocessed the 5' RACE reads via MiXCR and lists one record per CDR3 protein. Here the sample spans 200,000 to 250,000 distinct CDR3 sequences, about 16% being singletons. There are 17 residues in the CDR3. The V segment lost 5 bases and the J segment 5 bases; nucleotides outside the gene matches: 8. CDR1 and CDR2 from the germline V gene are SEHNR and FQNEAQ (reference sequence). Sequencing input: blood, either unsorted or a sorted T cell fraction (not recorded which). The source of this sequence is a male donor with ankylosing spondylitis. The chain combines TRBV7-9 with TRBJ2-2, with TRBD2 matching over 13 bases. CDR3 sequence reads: CASSPGLAGEETGELFF. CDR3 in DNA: TGTGCCAGCAGCCCAGGACTAGCGGGAGAAGAGACCGGGGAGCTGTTTTTT.